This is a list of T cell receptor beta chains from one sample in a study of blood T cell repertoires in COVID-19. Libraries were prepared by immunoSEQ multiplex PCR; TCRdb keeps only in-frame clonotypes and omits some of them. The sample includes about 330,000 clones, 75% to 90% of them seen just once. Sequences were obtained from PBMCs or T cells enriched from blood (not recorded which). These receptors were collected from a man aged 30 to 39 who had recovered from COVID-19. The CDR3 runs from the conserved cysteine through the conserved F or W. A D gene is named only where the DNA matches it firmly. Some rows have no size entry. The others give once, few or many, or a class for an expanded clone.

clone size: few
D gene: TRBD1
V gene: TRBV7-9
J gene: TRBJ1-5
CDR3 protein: CASSLETGRQPQHF
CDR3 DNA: TGTGCCAGCAGCTTAGAGACAGGGCGTCAGCCCCAGCATTTT

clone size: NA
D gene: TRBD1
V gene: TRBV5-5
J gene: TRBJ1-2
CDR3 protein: CASSSPPGQGLLMGYTF
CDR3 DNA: TGTGCCAGCAGCTCCCCTCCGGGACAGGGTTTATTGATGGGCTACACCTTC

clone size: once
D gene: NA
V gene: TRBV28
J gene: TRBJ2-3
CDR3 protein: CASSLPGTDTQYF
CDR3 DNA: TGTGCCAGCAGTTTACCAGGCACAGATACGCAGTATTTT

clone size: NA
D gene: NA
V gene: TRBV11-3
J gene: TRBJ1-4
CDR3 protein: CARTVPNEKLFF
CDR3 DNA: TGTGCCAGGACAGTCCCAAATGAAAAACTGTTTTTT

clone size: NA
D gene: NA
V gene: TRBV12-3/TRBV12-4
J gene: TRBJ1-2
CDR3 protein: CASRDTSTGYTF
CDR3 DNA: TGTGCCAGCCGGGACACCTCCACTGGCTACACCTTC

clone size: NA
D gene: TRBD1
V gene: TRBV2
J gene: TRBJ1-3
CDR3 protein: CASRDRVNTIYF
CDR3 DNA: TGTGCCAGCAGGGACAGGGTAAACACCATATATTTT

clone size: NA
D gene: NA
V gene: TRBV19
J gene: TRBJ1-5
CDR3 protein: CASSIYDRGQPQHF
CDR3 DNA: TGTGCCAGTAGTATATATGACAGAGGTCAGCCCCAGCATTTT

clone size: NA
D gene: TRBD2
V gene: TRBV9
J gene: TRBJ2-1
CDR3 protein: CASSASSGAYNEQFF
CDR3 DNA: TGTGCCAGCAGCGCGTCTAGCGGGGCCTACAATGAGCAGTTCTTC

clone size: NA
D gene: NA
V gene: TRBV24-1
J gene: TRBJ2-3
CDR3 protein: CATSDWTTTAGDTQYF
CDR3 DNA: TGTGCCACCAGTGATTGGACTACCACTGCTGGAGATACGCAGTATTTT

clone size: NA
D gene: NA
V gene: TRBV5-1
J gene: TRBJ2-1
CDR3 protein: CASSLRGTYNEQFF
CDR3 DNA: TGCGCCAGCAGCCTTCGAGGCACCTACAATGAGCAGTTCTTC

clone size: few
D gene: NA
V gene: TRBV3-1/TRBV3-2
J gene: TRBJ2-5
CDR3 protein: CASSLGLLETQYF
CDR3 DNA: TGTGCCAGCAGCCTCGGACTTTTAGAGACCCAGTACTTC

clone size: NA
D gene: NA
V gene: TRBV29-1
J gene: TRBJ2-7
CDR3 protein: CSVVVGARPEQYF
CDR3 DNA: TGCAGCGTTGTAGTGGGGGCGCGACCCGAGCAGTACTTC

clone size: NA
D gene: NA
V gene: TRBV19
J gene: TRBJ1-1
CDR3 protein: CASSIGVANTEAFF
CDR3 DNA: TGTGCCAGTAGTATAGGGGTAGCGAACACTGAAGCTTTCTTT

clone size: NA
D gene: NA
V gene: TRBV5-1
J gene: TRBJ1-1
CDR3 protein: CASSLTAGSSEAFF
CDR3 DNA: TGCGCCAGCAGCTTGACTGCTGGTTCCTCTGAAGCTTTCTTT

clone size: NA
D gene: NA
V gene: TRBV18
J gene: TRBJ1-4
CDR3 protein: CASSLGGEKLFF
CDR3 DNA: TGTGCCAGCTCACTAGGAGGTGAAAAACTGTTTTTT

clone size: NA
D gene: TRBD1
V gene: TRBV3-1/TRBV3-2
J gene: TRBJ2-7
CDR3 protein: CASSQPGQGTYEQYF
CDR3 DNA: TGTGCCAGCAGCCAGCCCGGACAGGGAACCTACGAGCAGTACTTC

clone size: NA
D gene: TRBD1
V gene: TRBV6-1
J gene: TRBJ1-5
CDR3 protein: CASSHRGQGQPQHF
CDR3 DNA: TGTGCCAGCAGCCACAGGGGGCAGGGCCAGCCCCAGCATTTT

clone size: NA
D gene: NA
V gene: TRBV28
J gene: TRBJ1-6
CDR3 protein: CASSPGQGKYSPLHF
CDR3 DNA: TGTGCCAGCAGCCCGGGTCAGGGAAAATATTCACCCCTCCACTTT

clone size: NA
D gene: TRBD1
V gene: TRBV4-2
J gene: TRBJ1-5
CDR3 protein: CASSQPQGESNQPQHF
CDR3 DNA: TGTGCCAGCAGCCAACCTCAGGGGGAGAGCAATCAGCCCCAGCATTTT

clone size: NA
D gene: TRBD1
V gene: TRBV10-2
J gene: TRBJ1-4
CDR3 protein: CASSDRGEKLFF
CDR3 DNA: TGCGCCAGCAGCGACAGGGGTGAAAAACTGTTTTTT

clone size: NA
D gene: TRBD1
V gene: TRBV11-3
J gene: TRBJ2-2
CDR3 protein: CASGKTRGHITGELFF
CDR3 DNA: TGTGCCAGCGGAAAGACCAGGGGGCATATCACCGGGGAGCTGTTTTTT

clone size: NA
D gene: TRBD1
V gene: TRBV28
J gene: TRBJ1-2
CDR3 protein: CASSLAGGLGHGYTF
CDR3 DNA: TGTGCCAGCAGTTTAGCAGGGGGCTTGGGGCATGGCTACACCTTC

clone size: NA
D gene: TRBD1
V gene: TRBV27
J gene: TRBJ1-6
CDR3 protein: CASRTGLDSPLHF
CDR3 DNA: TGTGCCAGCAGGACAGGGTTGGATTCACCCCTCCACTTT

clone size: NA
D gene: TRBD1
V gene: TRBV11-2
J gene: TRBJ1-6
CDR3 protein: CASSSDRANSPLHF
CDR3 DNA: TGTGCCAGCAGCTCGGACAGGGCTAATTCACCCCTCCACTTT

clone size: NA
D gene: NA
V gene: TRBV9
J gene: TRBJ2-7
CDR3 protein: CASSGSASYEQYF
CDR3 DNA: TGTGCCAGCAGCGGCTCCGCGAGCTACGAGCAGTACTTC

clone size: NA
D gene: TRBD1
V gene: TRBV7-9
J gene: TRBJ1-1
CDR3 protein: CASRRGQGRDTEAFF
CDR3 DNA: TGTGCCAGCAGAAGAGGACAGGGGCGGGACACTGAAGCTTTCTTT

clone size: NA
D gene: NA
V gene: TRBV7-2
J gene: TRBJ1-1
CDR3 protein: CASSKTGTRNTEAFF
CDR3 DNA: TGTGCCAGCAGCAAAACCGGGACTAGGAACACTGAAGCTTTCTTT

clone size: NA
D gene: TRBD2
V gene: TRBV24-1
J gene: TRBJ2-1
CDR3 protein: CATSDLSVAGGKDEQFF
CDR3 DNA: TGTGCCACCAGTGATTTATCTGTAGCGGGGGGCAAAGATGAGCAGTTCTTC

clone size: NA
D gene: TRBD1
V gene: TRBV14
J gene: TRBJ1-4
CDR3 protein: CASSQGHRGNEKLFF
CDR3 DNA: TGTGCCAGCAGCCAAGGTCACAGGGGAAACGAAAAACTGTTTTTT

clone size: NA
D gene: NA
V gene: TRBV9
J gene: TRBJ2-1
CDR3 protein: CASSPGWQGGMNEQFF
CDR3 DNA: TGTGCCAGCAGCCCGGGATGGCAGGGAGGTATGAATGAGCAGTTCTTC

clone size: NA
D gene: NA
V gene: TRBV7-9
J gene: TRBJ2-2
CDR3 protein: CASSLGQGLLVGELFF
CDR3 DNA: TGTGCCAGCAGCTTGGGGCAGGGGCTCCTCGTGGGGGAGCTGTTTTTT

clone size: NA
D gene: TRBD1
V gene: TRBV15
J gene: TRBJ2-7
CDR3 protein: CATSRLDRGAHEQYF
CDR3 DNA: TGTGCCACCAGCAGATTGGACAGGGGAGCCCACGAGCAGTACTTC

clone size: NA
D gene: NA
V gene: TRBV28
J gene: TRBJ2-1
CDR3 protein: CASYSGNAHNEQFF
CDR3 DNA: TGTGCCAGCTACTCAGGGAATGCCCACAATGAGCAGTTCTTC

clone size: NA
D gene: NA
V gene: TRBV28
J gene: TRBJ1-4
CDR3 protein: CASRQQATNEKLFF
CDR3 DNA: TGTGCCAGCAGGCAGCAGGCAACTAATGAAAAACTGTTTTTT

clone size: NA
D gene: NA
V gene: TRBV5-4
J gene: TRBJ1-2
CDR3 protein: CASSLSNWGAYGYTF
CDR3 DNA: TGTGCCAGCAGCTTGTCGAATTGGGGAGCCTATGGCTACACCTTC

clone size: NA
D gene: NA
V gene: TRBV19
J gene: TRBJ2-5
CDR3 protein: CASSITQGPTKETQYF
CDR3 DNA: TGTGCCAGTAGTATAACGCAGGGTCCGACGAAAGAGACCCAGTACTTC

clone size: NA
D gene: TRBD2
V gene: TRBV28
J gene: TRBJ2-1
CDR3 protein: CASSPPGLAEDNEQFF
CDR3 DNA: TGTGCCAGCAGTCCCCCGGGACTAGCGGAGGACAATGAGCAGTTCTTC

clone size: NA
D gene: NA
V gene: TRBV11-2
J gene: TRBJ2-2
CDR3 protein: CASSLDWSLIAGELFF
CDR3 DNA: TGTGCCAGCAGCTTAGACTGGTCCCTAATCGCCGGGGAGCTGTTTTTT

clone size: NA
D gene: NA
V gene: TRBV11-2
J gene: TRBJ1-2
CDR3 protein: CASSLGFEGVGYTF
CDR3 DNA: TGTGCCAGCAGCTTAGGGTTCGAGGGGGTAGGCTACACCTTC

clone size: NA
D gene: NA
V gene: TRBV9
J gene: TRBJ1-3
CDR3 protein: CASSVGMWASSGNTIYF
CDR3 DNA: TGTGCCAGCAGCGTAGGAATGTGGGCAAGCTCTGGAAACACCATATATTTT

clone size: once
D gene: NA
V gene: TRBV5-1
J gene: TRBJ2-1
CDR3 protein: CASSPQGQPQGNEQFF
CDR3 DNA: TGCGCCAGCAGCCCTCAAGGACAGCCCCAAGGGAATGAGCAGTTCTTC

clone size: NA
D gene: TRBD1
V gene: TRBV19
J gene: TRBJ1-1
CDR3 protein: CASSTDRDTEAFF
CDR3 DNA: TGTGCCAGTAGTACCGACAGGGACACTGAAGCTTTCTTT

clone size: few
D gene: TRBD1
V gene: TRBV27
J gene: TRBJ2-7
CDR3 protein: CASRLGQGRSYEQYF
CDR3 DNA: TGTGCCAGCAGACTGGGACAGGGGAGATCCTACGAGCAGTACTTC

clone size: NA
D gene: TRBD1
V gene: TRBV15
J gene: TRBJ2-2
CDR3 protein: CATSSARTGATGELFF
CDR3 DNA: TGTGCCACCAGCAGTGCCCGGACAGGGGCTACCGGGGAGCTGTTTTTT

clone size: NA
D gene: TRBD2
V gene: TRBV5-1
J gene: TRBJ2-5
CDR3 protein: CASSLASGGTPYQETQYF
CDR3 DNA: TGCGCCAGCAGCTTGGCTAGCGGGGGGACCCCGTACCAAGAGACCCAGTACTTC

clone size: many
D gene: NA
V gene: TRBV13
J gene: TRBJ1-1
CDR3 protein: CASSWNSWDRGTNTEAFF
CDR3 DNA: TGTGCCAGCAGCTGGAACTCCTGGGATCGGGGGACGAACACTGAAGCTTTCTTT

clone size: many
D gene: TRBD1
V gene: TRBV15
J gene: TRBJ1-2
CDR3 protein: CATSRSGQGGGYTF
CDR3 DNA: TGTGCCACCAGCAGATCGGGACAGGGTGGAGGCTACACCTTC

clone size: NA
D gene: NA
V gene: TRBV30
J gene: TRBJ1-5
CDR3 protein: CAWSGLDSPSNQPQHF
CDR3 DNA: TGTGCCTGGAGTGGCCTGGACTCACCCAGCAATCAGCCCCAGCATTTT

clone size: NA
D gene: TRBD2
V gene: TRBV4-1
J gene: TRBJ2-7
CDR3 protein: CASSPSGLAGSSYEQYF
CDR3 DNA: TGCGCCAGCAGCCCCAGTGGGCTAGCGGGGAGCTCCTACGAGCAGTACTTC

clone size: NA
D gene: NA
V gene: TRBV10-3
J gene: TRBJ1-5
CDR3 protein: CAISDDNYQPQHF
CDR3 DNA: TGTGCCATCAGTGACGACAACTATCAGCCCCAGCATTTT

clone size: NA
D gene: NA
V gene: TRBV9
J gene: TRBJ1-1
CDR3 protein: CASSAQGLNTEAFF
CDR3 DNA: TGTGCCAGCAGCGCCCAGGGTCTGAACACTGAAGCTTTCTTT

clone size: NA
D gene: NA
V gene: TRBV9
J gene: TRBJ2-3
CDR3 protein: CASSVLALTDTQYF
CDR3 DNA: TGTGCCAGCAGCGTTTTAGCTCTCACAGATACGCAGTATTTT

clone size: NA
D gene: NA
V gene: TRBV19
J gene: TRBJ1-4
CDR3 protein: CASSQNEKLFF
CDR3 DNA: TGTGCCAGTAGTCAGAATGAAAAACTGTTTTTT

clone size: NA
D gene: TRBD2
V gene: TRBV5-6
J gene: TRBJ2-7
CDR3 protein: CASTLGPPTSGISYEQYF
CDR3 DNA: TGTGCCAGCACCCTTGGGCCTCCGACTAGCGGGATCTCCTACGAGCAGTACTTC

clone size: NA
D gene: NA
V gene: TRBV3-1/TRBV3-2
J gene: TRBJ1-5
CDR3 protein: CASSQLDSPNQPQHF
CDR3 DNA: TGTGCCAGCAGCCAACTAGACAGCCCCAATCAGCCCCAGCATTTT

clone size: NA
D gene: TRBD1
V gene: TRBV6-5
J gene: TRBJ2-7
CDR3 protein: CASSPRQGAYEQYF
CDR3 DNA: TGTGCCAGCAGCCCCCGACAGGGGGCCTACGAGCAGTACTTC

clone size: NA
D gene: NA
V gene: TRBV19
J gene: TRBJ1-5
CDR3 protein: CASRGRDQPQHF
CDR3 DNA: TGTGCCAGTAGGGGGCGTGATCAGCCCCAGCATTTT

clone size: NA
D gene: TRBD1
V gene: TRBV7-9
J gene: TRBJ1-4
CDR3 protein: CASSSDRGRGLFF
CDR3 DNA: TGTGCCAGCAGCTCGGACAGGGGGCGCGGGCTGTTTTTT